These 13 T cell receptor beta chains originate from one sample sequenced in a study of blood T cell repertoires in COVID-19. Assay used: immunoSEQ multiplex PCR; TCRdb lists only in-frame clones, some missing. The sample records tens of thousands of clones, roughly 87% being singletons. Material for sequencing was peripheral blood. Every receptor here comes from a man between 60 and 75 years old with active COVID-19.

This clone was seen a single time. The chain carries TRBV6-6 and TRBJ2-3; 11 bases agree with TRBD2. Germline CDR1 is MNHNY and CDR2 is SVGAGI (reference sequence). The CDR3 has 15 residues. The ends lost 6 bases at V and 2 bases at J; junction bases unmatched: 4. The CDR3 region is CASSGLAGLTDTQYF. CDR3 sequence (DNA): TGTGCCAGCAGCGGACTAGCGGGCCTCACAGATACGCAGTATTTT.

The chain has TRBV5-1 and TRBJ2-3, with TRBD2 identical over 14 bases. Germline trimming cut 5 bases from V and 6 bases from J; bases unmatched to any gene: 8. Germline values: CDR1 SGHRS, CDR2 YFSETQ. The CDR3 has 16 amino acids. The CDR3 bases are TGCGCCAGCAGTAAAACGGGACTAGCGGGGGACGATACGCAGTATTTT. Its protein is CASSKTGLAGDDTQYF.

V is TRBV5-6 and J is TRBJ1-5; D perhaps matches TRBD1 (6 bases). Germline CDR1 and CDR2: SGHDT and YYEEEE. V was pared by 4 bases and J by 6 bases, with 11 bases between. CDR3 size: 13 residues. The CDR3 nucleotides are TGTGCCAGCAGCCCCGGACAGTTTCAGCCCCAGCATTTT. The encoded protein is CASSPGQFQPQHF.

There are a few counts of this clone. V usage is TRBV5-1 and J usage is TRBJ2-1, with 10 bases lining up with TRBD2. The trim removed 5 bases at V and 9 bases at J, leaving 5 bases unmatched. Germline CDR1 is SGHRS and CDR2 is YFSETQ. This CDR3 spans 13 amino acids. CDR3 DNA: TGCGCCAGCAGGGCTAGCGGGAGCCCTGAGCAGTTCTTC. As protein: CASRASGSPEQFF.

This clone appeared a single time. This chain uses TRBV6-1 with TRBJ2-6; TRBD1 matches 10 bases. The CDR3 spans 17 residues. V lost 3 bases, J lost 0 bases, and 2 bases stayed unmatched. Germline V gene sequence: CDR1 MNHNS, CDR2 SASEGT. The CDR3 protein is CASSDRTGGSGANVLTF. CDR3 sequence (DNA): TGTGCCAGCAGTGACAGGACAGGGGGCTCTGGGGCCAACGTCCTGACTTTC.

The rearrangement uses TRBV27 and TRBJ1-6; D remains unclear. CDR3 size: 17 residues. From germline, CDR1 is MNHEY and CDR2 SMNVEV (reference sequence). The V end lost 2 bases, the J end lost 0 bases, and 11 bases lay between the germline ends. CDR3: CASSLEQRGSYNSPLHF. Written as DNA, the CDR3 is TGTGCCAGCAGTTTAGAACAACGAGGCTCCTATAATTCACCCCTCCACTTT.

This clone was seen once. The chain joins TRBV5-1 to TRBJ2-7; tentative D call: TRBD1 (6 bases). CDR1 is SGHRS, CDR2 YFSETQ, per germline. This CDR3 has 14 amino acids. Deletions cut 3 bases from V and 2 bases from J, with 12 bases between. CDR3 residues: CASSSRGGTYEQYF. In DNA, the CDR3 is TGCGCCAGCAGCTCCCGAGGGGGTACCTACGAGCAGTACTTC.

The V and J genes are TRBV11-3 and TRBJ1-5, with D possibly being TRBD1 (6 bases). The CDR3 has 15 residues. V lost 5 bases and J lost 7, with 18 bases in between. The germline V gene encodes CDR1 SGHNT and CDR2 YENEEA. CDR3 region: CASSPVRGPNQPQHF. CDR3 nucleotide sequence: TGTGCCAGCAGCCCGGTGCGGGGGCCCAACCAGCCCCAGCATTTT.

Concerning this clone itself: The junction and the germline gene differ at one end; a read error may be behind it. The chain combines TRBV6-1 with TRBJ1-1, with a possible D match to TRBD1 (5 bases). CDR1 is MNHNS, CDR2 SASEGT, per germline. The CDR3 contains 11 residues. DNA for the CDR3: TGTGCCAGCGGTGACAGCGCTGAAGCTTTCTTT. It yields the protein CASGDSAEAFF.

As DNA, the CDR3 is TGTGCCAGCAGGGCGGGAGGGCCGGGCGAGCAGTACTTC. Its protein is CASRAGGPGEQYF. The chain couples TRBV2 to TRBJ2-7, with TRBD2 identical over 9 bases. Looked up from germline, CDR1 is SNHLY and CDR2 is FYNNEI. The CDR3 length is 13 residues. V shed 6 bases, J shed 6 bases, and the junction held 6 bases outside the gene matches.

As DNA, the CDR3 is TGCGCCAGCAGATATCTCCTGCGGGGGAGCTCCTACAATGAGCAGTTCTTC. It translates to CASRYLLRGSSYNEQFF. The rearrangement links TRBV5-1 to TRBJ2-1; TRBD2 agrees at 7 bases. The CDR3 consists of 17 residues. The J segment lost 0 bases and the V segment lost 5 bases, leaving 11 bases of the junction unmatched. The V gene's germline CDR1 is SGHRS and CDR2 YFSETQ.

This rearrangement joins TRBV18 to TRBJ2-3; D remains unclear. Germline loops: CDR1 KGHSH, CDR2 LQKENI. This CDR3 comprises 15 residues. Trimming took 0 bases from V and 2 from J, leaving 9 bases between them. CDR3 sequence: CASSPPKTHTDTQYF. CDR3 coding DNA: TGTGCCAGCTCACCACCGAAGACACACACAGATACGCAGTATTTT.

The rearrangement links TRBV6-4 to TRBJ2-1, with 9 bases matching TRBD1. CDR1 is MRHNA and CDR2 is SNTAGT in the germline V gene. V lost 5 bases and J lost 4; bases outside the gene matches: 6. The CDR3 spans 15 residues. This CDR3 reads CASSPGQGLYNEQFF. DNA of the CDR3: TGTGCCAGCAGTCCGGGACAGGGTCTATACAATGAGCAGTTCTTC.